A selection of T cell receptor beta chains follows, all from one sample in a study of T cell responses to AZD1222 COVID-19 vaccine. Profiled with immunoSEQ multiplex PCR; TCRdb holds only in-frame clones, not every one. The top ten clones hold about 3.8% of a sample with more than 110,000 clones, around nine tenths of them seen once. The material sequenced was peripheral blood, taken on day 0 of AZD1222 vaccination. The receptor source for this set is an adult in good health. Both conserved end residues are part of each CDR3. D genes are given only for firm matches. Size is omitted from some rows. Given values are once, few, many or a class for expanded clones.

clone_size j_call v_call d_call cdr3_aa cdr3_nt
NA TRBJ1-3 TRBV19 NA CASHKGEATGNTIYF TGTGCCAGTCACAAGGGTGAAGCAACTGGAAACACCATATATTTT
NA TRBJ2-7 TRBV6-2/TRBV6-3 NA CASSYSNSPPQREQYF TGTGCCAGCAGTTACTCGAACTCTCCCCCCCAGCGAGAGCAGTACTTC
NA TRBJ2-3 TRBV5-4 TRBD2 CASSLPSGSGDTQYF TGTGCCAGCAGCCTCCCTAGCGGGAGCGGAGATACGCAGTATTTT
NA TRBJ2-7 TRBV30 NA CAWRSKASTVDGQYF TGTGCCTGGAGATCAAAGGCATCTACGGTGGACGGGCAGTACTTC
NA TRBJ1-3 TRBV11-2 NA CASSLLPGDSSGNTIYF TGTGCCAGCAGCTTACTGCCAGGGGATTCAAGTGGAAACACCATATATTTT
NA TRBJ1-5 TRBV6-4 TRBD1 CASSFFVRTGGQDQPQHF TGTGCCAGCAGTTTTTTCGTTAGGACAGGGGGGCAGGATCAGCCCCAGCATTTT
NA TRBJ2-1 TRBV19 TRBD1 CASGTDFYNEQFF TGTGCCAGTGGGACAGACTTCTACAATGAGCAGTTCTTC
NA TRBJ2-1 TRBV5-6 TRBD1 CASSPVPGQGTHEQFF TGTGCCAGCAGCCCCGTCCCGGGACAGGGGACCCATGAGCAGTTCTTC
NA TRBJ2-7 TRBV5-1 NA CASSRSQGVYEQYF TGCGCCAGCAGCCGATCACAGGGAGTCTACGAGCAGTACTTC
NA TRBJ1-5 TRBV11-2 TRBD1 CASSQGQGANQPQHF TGTGCCAGCAGTCAGGGACAGGGGGCAAACCAGCCCCAGCATTTT
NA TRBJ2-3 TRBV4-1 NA CASSQEVIGDTQYF TGCGCCAGCAGCCAAGAAGTAATAGGGGATACGCAGTATTTT
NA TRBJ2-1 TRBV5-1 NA CASSLVGVDEQFF TGCGCCAGCAGCTTGGTGGGTGTAGATGAGCAGTTCTTC
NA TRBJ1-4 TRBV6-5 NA CASSPGPATNEKLFF TGTGCCAGCAGTCCGGGACCGGCAACTAATGAAAAACTGTTTTTT
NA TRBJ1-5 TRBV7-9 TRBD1 CASSPAQGAYSNQPQHF TGTGCCAGCAGCCCCGCCCAGGGGGCGTATAGCAATCAGCCCCAGCATTTT
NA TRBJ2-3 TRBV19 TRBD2 CASRSRLAGNTDTQYF TGTGCCAGCCGCTCGAGACTAGCGGGAAACACAGATACGCAGTATTTT
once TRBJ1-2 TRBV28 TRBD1 CASSAPKGASYGYTF TGTGCCAGCAGTGCCCCGAAGGGGGCGAGCTATGGCTACACCTTC
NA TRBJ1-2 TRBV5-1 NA CASSLVGTVNYGYTF TGCGCCAGCAGCTTGGTCGGGACCGTAAACTATGGCTACACCTTC
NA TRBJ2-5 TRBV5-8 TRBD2 CASSPGGAPGTQYF TGTGCCAGCAGCCCGGGGGGGGCCCCCGGAACCCAGTACTTC
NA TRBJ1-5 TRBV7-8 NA CASSYRRTSNQPQHF TGTGCCAGCAGCTACCGGCGGACTAGCAATCAGCCCCAGCATTTT
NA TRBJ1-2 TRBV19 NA CASSLRSHYGYTF TGTGCCAGTAGCCTTAGGTCGCACTATGGCTACACCTTC
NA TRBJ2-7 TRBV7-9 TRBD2 CASSWTRWCYEQYF TGTGCCAGCAGCTGGACTAGGTGGTGCTACGAGCAGTACTTC
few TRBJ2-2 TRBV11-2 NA CASSLGPAGELFF TGTGCCAGCAGCTTAGGGCCTGCCGGGGAGCTGTTTTTT
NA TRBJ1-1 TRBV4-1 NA CASSQDLEGPNTEAFF TGCGCCAGCAGCCAAGATTTGGAGGGACCGAACACTGAAGCTTTCTTT
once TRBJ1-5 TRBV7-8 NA CASSLTGRINQPQHF TGTGCCAGCAGCTTAACGGGCAGGATTAATCAGCCCCAGCATTTT
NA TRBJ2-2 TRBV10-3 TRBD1 CAISDAGTGNTGELFF TGTGCCATCAGTGATGCCGGGACAGGGAACACCGGGGAGCTGTTTTTT